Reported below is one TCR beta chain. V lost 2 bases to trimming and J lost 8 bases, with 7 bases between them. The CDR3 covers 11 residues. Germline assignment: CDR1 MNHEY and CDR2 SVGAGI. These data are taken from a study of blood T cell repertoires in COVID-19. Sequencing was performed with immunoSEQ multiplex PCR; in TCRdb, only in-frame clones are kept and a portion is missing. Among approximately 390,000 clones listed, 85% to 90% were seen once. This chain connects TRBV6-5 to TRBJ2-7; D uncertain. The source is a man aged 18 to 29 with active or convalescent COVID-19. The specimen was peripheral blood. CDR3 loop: CASSYGPQQYF. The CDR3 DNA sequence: TGTGCCAGCAGTTACGGGCCTCAGCAGTACTTC.